This entry lists 20 T cell receptor beta chains sequenced from one sample in a study of T cells in Graves' hyperthyroidism and ophthalmopathy. The CDR3 regions of TCR beta were amplified from RNA transcripts. Using the HTBI primer set, a first-round RT-PCR was run on the TCR CDR3. TCRdb re-called the multiplex PCR reads through MiXCR, storing one row per CDR3 protein. The table has 750,000 to 950,000 distinct CDR3 sequences, 38% seen once; the top ten hold roughly 8.3%. The source material was blood. The origin of the receptors is a man between 18 and 29 years old with Graves' hyperthyroidism.

This clonotype came up many times. The gene calls are TRBV2 and TRBJ2-7; maybe TRBD2 (6 bases). With 3 bases removed from V and 9 bases from J, the gap between germline ends came to 6 bases. The CDR3 contains 10 residues. Germline V lookup: CDR1 SNHLY, CDR2 FYNNEI. CDR3 in amino acids: CASSDGGQYF. The CDR3 coding sequence is TGTGCCAGCAGTGACGGGGGGCAGTACTTC.

This clonotype was recorded a few times. The chain uses TRBV4-2 and TRBJ1-5; no definite D call. Trimming removed 1 base from V and 7 bases from J, with 11 bases in between. The CDR3 consists of 14 residues. Per the germline V gene, CDR1 is LGHNA and CDR2 is YNFKEQ. CDR3 sequence reads: CASSQGGTRQPQHF. In nucleotides, the CDR3 is TGTGCCAGCAGCCAAGGGGGTACGAGACAGCCCCAGCATTTT.

The chain employs TRBV11-2 and TRBJ2-7; a possible D gene is TRBD2 (6 bases). V lost 4 bases to trimming and J lost 7 bases, with 11 bases between them. This CDR3 has 12 amino acids. Germline CDR1 is SGHAT and CDR2 is FQNNGV. CDR3 in DNA: TGTGCCAGCAGCTCCCCGGGGGAGGAGCAGTACTTC. This codes for CASSSPGEEQYF.

The sample holds one count of this clonotype. The J gene is TRBJ2-5, the V gene TRBV7-9; 7 positions match TRBD2. Germline V lookup: CDR1 SEHNR, CDR2 FQNEAQ (reference sequence). After removal of 5 bases from V and 5 bases from J, the junction contained 8 bases not matched to a gene. The CDR3 is 14 residues long. CDR3 sequence: CASSRAQRGETQYF. In DNA form, the CDR3 reads TGTGCCAGCAGCAGGGCCCAGCGGGGCGAGACCCAGTACTTC.

The chain links TRBV5-1 to TRBJ1-1; D unclear. CDR1 is SGHRS, CDR2 YFSETQ, per germline. V gave up 4 bases and J gave up 7 bases, with 11 bases separating them. The CDR3 runs 12 residues. CDR3: CASSQVESEAFF. The CDR3 bases are TGCGCCAGCAGCCAAGTTGAGAGTGAAGCTTTCTTT.

This clonotype came up a few times. The chain links TRBV25-1 to TRBJ1-1; D ambiguous. V gave up 1 base and J gave up 5 bases, with 8 bases separating them. The V gene's germline CDR1 is MGHDK and CDR2 SYGVNS. There are 13 residues in the CDR3. The CDR3 loop reads CASSESIGTEAFF. CDR3 DNA sequence: TGTGCCAGCAGTGAATCCATTGGGACTGAAGCTTTCTTT.

This clonotype was seen only a few times. The chain couples TRBV9 to TRBJ2-7, with 7 bases lining up with TRBD2. Germline V lookup: CDR1 SGDLS, CDR2 YYNGEE. With 4 bases clipped from V and 3 bases from J, the junction kept 10 bases outside the gene matches. This CDR3 has 15 amino acids. The chain's CDR3 is CASSPGTGGLYEQYF. CDR3 nucleotides: TGTGCCAGCAGCCCTGGAACGGGAGGTCTCTACGAGCAGTACTTC.

This clonotype was detected ten times or more. The V gene is TRBV10-2, the J gene TRBJ1-6; D may be TRBD1 (6 bases). This CDR3 is 18 amino acids long. Germline-derived CDR1 and CDR2 are WSHSY and SAAADI. V lost 0 bases and J lost 0, with 12 bases in between. The CDR3 sequence is CASSESMGGSSYNSPLHF. The CDR3 coding sequence is TGCGCCAGCAGTGAGTCGATGGGGGGCAGCTCCTATAATTCACCCCTCCACTTT.

This clonotype was found many times. The CDR3 sequence: CSAFLGTPGYTF. The CDR3, as DNA: TGCAGTGCTTTTTTGGGGACCCCAGGCTACACCTTC. The rearrangement uses TRBV20-1 and TRBJ1-2, with a tentative D call TRBD1 (5 bases). CDR3 length: 12 residues. V lost 5 bases to trimming and J lost 8 bases, with 15 bases between them. Germline CDR1 and CDR2: DFQATT and SNEGSKA (reference sequence).

The gene calls are TRBV20-1 and TRBJ1-2; 7 nucleotides agree with TRBD1. Losses at the gene ends were 2 bases for V and 4 bases for J; bases not matched to a gene: 16. This CDR3 has 17 amino acids. From germline, CDR1 is DFQATT and CDR2 SNEGSKA (reference sequence). CDR3 nucleotide sequence: TGCAGTGCTAGACCGCGGGACAGAATAGTTTCGGGCTATGGCTACACCTTC. Translated: CSARPRDRIVSGYGYTF.

This chain links TRBV20-1 with TRBJ1-5, with TRBD1 matching 10 bases. The CDR3 spans 12 residues. With V trimmed by 4 bases and J by 14 bases, 8 bases remained unmatched. Germline CDR1 DFQATT, CDR2 SNEGSKA (reference sequence). The DNA of the CDR3 is TGCAGTGCTACCGGGACAGGGGTCGACGAGCATTTT. As protein: CSATGTGVDEHF.

As concerns this clonotype: The junction departs from the called germline gene at one end, perhaps through a read error. The rearrangement links TRBV7-9 to TRBJ1-4, with 10 bases lining up with TRBD1. Germline CDR1 reads SEHNR; CDR2 reads FQNEAQ (reference sequence). The CDR3 runs to 16 residues. Here the CDR3 reads CASSSTGGSTSEKLFF. The CDR3 DNA reads as TGTGCCAGCAGCTCGACAGGGGGCTCAACTAGTGAAAAACTGTTTTTT.

This clonotype came up once. The chain recombines TRBV12-3 or TRBV12-4 with TRBJ1-2; D is uncertain. This CDR3 has 15 amino acids. V shed 0 bases and J shed 1 base, with 9 bases lying between them. The CDR3 loop reads CASSLAGQDNYGYTF. CDR3 DNA: TGTGCCAGCAGTTTAGCAGGCCAGGATAACTATGGCTACACCTTC.

This clonotype was seen at least ten times. The chain is built from TRBV12-3 or TRBV12-4 and TRBJ1-4; D is uncertain. V was shortened by 7 bases and J by 3 bases, with 9 bases between the two germline ends. CDR3 length: 13 residues. CDR3 sequence: CASNSDANEKLFF. CDR3 sequence (DNA): TGTGCCAGCAATTCGGACGCTAATGAAAAACTGTTTTTT.

This clonotype was found once. This sequence joins TRBV7-6 and TRBJ2-7; D not resolved. The CDR3 is made up of 11 amino acids. From germline, CDR1 is SGHVS and CDR2 FNYEAQ. Trimming removed 11 bases at V and 2 bases at J, with 10 bases between. CDR3 protein: CAQDRPYEQYF. The CDR3 DNA reads TGTGCCCAGGACCGTCCCTACGAGCAGTACTTC. The variable domain in full, with the rest retrieved from reference TRBV7-6 and TRBJ2-7, is GAGVSQSPRYKVTKRGQDVALRCDPISGHVSLYWYRQALGQGPEFLTYFNYEAQQDKSGLPNDRFSAERPEGSISTLTIQRTEQRDSAMYRCAQDRPYEQYFGPGTRLTVT.

This clonotype was counted once. The V gene is TRBV15, the J gene TRBJ2-1; D is ambiguous. Germline CDR1 is LNHNV and CDR2 is YYDKDF (reference sequence). This CDR3 has 15 amino acids. V lost 0 bases and J 0 bases, leaving 6 bases between the germline ends. The CDR3 DNA is TGTGCCACCAGCAGAGACGCTAGCTCCTACAATGAGCAGTTCTTC. Protein sequence: CATSRDASSYNEQFF.

This clonotype was counted many times. The rearrangement links TRBV19 to TRBJ1-5, with 8 bases lining up with TRBD1. V dropped 9 bases and J dropped 3; count of bases not matched to a gene: 10. The germline gives CDR1 LNHDA, CDR2 SQIVND (reference sequence). This CDR3 contains 15 residues. CDR3 residues: CASHSTGATNQPQHF. CDR3 nucleotides: TGTGCCAGCCACTCGACAGGGGCTACCAATCAGCCCCAGCATTTT.

CDR3 sequence: CAISESGSVYGYTF. CDR3 nucleotides: TGTGCCATCAGTGAGTCGGGGTCAGTATATGGCTACACCTTC. V usage is TRBV10-3 and J usage is TRBJ1-2; D unresolved. Trimming left V 0 bases short and J 5 bases short, with 10 bases between. Germline V CDR1 and CDR2: ENHRY, SYGVKD. This CDR3 region has 14 residues.

Note on this clonotype: A clone one base away is much larger, so this may be a read error. The genes are TRBV29-1 and TRBJ2-7, with D possibly called TRBD1 or TRBD2 (6 bases each). The germline CDR1 and CDR2 sequences are SQVTM and ANQGSEA. This CDR3 comprises 14 residues. V gave up 6 bases and J gave up 3 bases, with 18 bases separating them. CDR3 sequence (DNA): TGCAGCGTGCAAAACAGGGAGGTAGACTACGAGCAGTACTTC. Its translation: CSVQNREVDYEQYF.

This clonotype was seen many times. V and J are TRBV6-5 and TRBJ1-2; 9 bases agree with TRBD1. Germline V lookup: CDR1 MNHEY, CDR2 SVGAGI. The junction had 4 bases not matched to a gene; V was cut back by 5 bases and J by 6 bases. This CDR3 spans 13 amino acids. This CDR3 reads CASSKGQGDGYTF. DNA for the CDR3: TGTGCCAGCAGTAAGGGACAGGGCGATGGCTACACCTTC.